The clone carrying this TCR beta chain came up many times. Its antigen is undetermined. CDR1 and CDR2 (germline): DFQATT, SNEGSKA (reference sequence). V gave up 1 base and J gave up 3 bases; unmatched junction bases: 5. The CDR3 is made up of 14 amino acids. TCR beta CDR3 regions were amplified from RNA. During a first-round RT-PCR of the TCR CDR3, the HTBI primer set was used. Each CDR3 protein is one row after TCRdb ran MiXCR on the multiplex PCR reads. The sample lists 250,000 to 300,000 distinct CDR3 sequences, about 15% occurring once. This sample stems from a study of T cells in Graves' hyperthyroidism and ophthalmopathy. Study-wide results and limits: A model of 13 V-J pairs discriminated ophthalmopathy from stable hyperthyroidism.

The chain links TRBV20-1 to TRBJ2-5, with 7 bases fitting TRBD2. The sequenced sample consisted of blood. The sequence was collected from a woman between 45 and 65 years old with Graves' hyperthyroidism that later progressed to Graves' ophthalmopathy. CDR3 sequence (DNA): TGCAGTGCTAGAGCCCCCACTAGCGAAGAGACCCAGTACTTC. Translation: CSARAPTSEETQYF.